Presented here are 7 T cell receptor beta chains from one specimen sequenced in a study of blood T cell repertoires in COVID-19. Sequencing was performed with immunoSEQ multiplex PCR; in TCRdb, only in-frame clones are kept and a portion is missing. This table has roughly 160,000 clones, about four fifths appearing once. Material: peripheral blood. The receptors stem from a woman in her 70s who had recovered from COVID-19.

This chain joins TRBV9 and TRBJ1-3; D gene unclear. The V end was cut by 0 bases, the J end by 4 bases, with 11 bases between. In germline, CDR1 is SGDLS, CDR2 YYNGEE. The CDR3 contains 15 residues. This chain's CDR3 is CASSVEAGMGNTIYF. In DNA, the CDR3 is TGTGCCAGCAGCGTAGAAGCGGGCATGGGAAACACCATATATTTT.

The chain recombines TRBV19 with TRBJ2-5; 12 nucleotides align to TRBD1. This CDR3 contains 14 residues. CDR1 and CDR2 (germline): LNHDA, SQIVND (reference sequence). The V segment lost 10 bases and the J segment 5 bases; nucleotides outside the gene matches: 8. CDR3 sequence (DNA): TGTGCCACCCGGGACAGGGGGCGGGGGGAGACCCAGTACTTC. Protein product: CATRDRGRGETQYF.

V usage is TRBV6-5 and J usage is TRBJ1-1; D not resolved. CDR1 and CDR2 from the germline V gene are MNHEY and SVGAGI. Trimming took 6 bases from V and 1 from J, leaving 3 bases between them. The CDR3 contains 11 residues. The CDR3 bases are TGTGCCAGCAGGGCGAACACTGAAGCTTTCTTT. Residues: CASRANTEAFF.

V gene TRBV9 combines with J gene TRBJ2-5; the match to TRBD1 covers 8 bases. V lost 3 bases and J lost 2; bases outside the gene matches: 3. CDR3 size: 14 residues. CDR1 and CDR2 (germline): SGDLS, YYNGEE. The chain's CDR3 is CASSAWTGQETQYF. As DNA, the CDR3 is TGTGCCAGCAGCGCTTGGACAGGGCAAGAGACCCAGTACTTC.

The rearrangement links TRBV19 to TRBJ2-1, with 9 bases aligning to TRBD2. The germline V gene encodes CDR1 LNHDA and CDR2 SQIVND (reference sequence). V lost 4 bases and J lost 4; bases outside the gene matches: 5. This CDR3 has 15 amino acids. The CDR3 spells CASSTVAGVYNEQFF. CDR3 nucleotide sequence: TGTGCCAGTAGTACCGTAGCGGGGGTTTACAATGAGCAGTTCTTC. Together with reference TRBV19 and TRBJ2-1, the CDR3 gives the full variable domain: DGGITQSPKYLFRKEGQNVTLSCEQNLNHDAMYWYRQDPGQGLRLIYYSQIVNDFQKGDIAEGYSVSREKKESFPLTVTSAQKNPTAFYLCASSTVAGVYNEQFFGPGTRLTVL.

The chain joins TRBV5-1 to TRBJ1-2; TRBD1 is a possible D gene (6 bases). The CDR3 spans 14 residues. Trimming stripped 4 bases from V and 4 bases from J, with 14 bases between. Germline V gene data show CDR1 as SGHRS and CDR2 as YFSETQ. The CDR3 spells CASSPEGGGYGYTF. Here the CDR3 DNA reads TGCGCCAGCAGCCCGGAGGGGGGGGGCTATGGCTACACCTTC.

The V and J genes are TRBV4-1 and TRBJ2-7, with D perhaps TRBD1 (5 bases). Germline loops: CDR1 MGHRA, CDR2 YSYEKL. CDR3 length: 15 amino acids. The V end lost 1 base, the J end lost 1 base, and 11 bases lay between the germline ends. In DNA, the CDR3 is TGCGCCAGCAGCCAAGCTCAGGGATCATCCTACGAGCAGTACTTC. Amino acids: CASSQAQGSSYEQYF.